A single TCR beta chain is shown here with its context. Its antigen is not identified. Mixed chimerism was transient after nonmyeloablative marrow transplants from related graft donors. V dropped 3 bases and J dropped 7 bases, with 16 bases sitting between them. This CDR3 is built from 14 residues. The V gene's germline CDR1 is SGHDT and CDR2 YYEEEE. The record originates from a study of Tregs in tolerant kidney transplant recipients. Study-wide results and limits: For some patients, primers changed over time, blocking nucleotide-level comparison. This study did not directly address biological reproducibility.

Sequencing was performed with immunoSEQ multiplex PCR; in TCRdb, only in-frame clones are kept and a portion is missing. The sample lists tens of thousands of clones; 80% to 95% were seen once. The V gene is TRBV5-6, the J gene TRBJ1-2; D remains unclear. The sample consisted of CD4+ T cells from blood (PBMCs), taken 12 months after the transplant. The receptor's source is a human patient who received a combined kidney and bone marrow transplant. Some T cells may be provided by the graft donor. The CDR3, as DNA: TGTGCCAGCAGCTCGACGGGAACCTGGGTTGGCTACACCTTC. It codes for CASSSTGTWVGYTF.